The 19 T cell receptor beta chains in this list originate from one sample, sequenced in a study of blood T cell repertoires in COVID-19 (dated by TCRdb to 2018 to 2021). Library preparation used the immunoSEQ multiplex PCR assay. The immuneACCESS repertoire file appears here via TCRdb, limited to in-frame rearrangements. These files lack a portion of the clones; in checked studies, under half of the deficit traces to unresolved V genes, and the cause of the others is not known. Here the sample has under 300,000 clones; 65% to 90% occur a single time. The ten most abundant clones make up roughly 4.9% of the sample. Sequencing used peripheral blood. Every receptor here comes from a woman older than 75 with active or convalescent COVID-19.

This clone was counted ten times or more. This chain joins TRBV27 and TRBJ1-1, with 8 bases fitting TRBD1. The length of the CDR3 is 14 residues. V gave up 2 bases and J gave up 5 bases; unmatched junction bases: 4. CDR1 and CDR2 from the germline V gene are MNHEY and SMNVEV (reference sequence). DNA of the CDR3: TGTGCCAGCAGTTTAGGGACAGGAGGGACTGAAGCTTTCTTT. Translation gives CASSLGTGGTEAFF.

J is TRBJ2-1 and V is TRBV27; 7 positions match TRBD1. The CDR3 sequence is 16 residues long. V lost 2 bases to trimming and J lost 7 bases; unmatched junction nucleotides: 11. From germline, CDR1 is MNHEY and CDR2 SMNVEV (reference sequence). The CDR3 loop is CASSLRQPQGTNEQFF. The CDR3, as DNA: TGTGCCAGCAGTTTACGCCAACCACAGGGGACGAATGAGCAGTTCTTC.

The rearrangement links TRBV4-1 to TRBJ1-1, with D unclear. Trimming stripped 3 bases from V and 2 bases from J, with 13 bases between. The CDR3 runs to 15 residues. CDR1 is MGHRA, CDR2 YSYEKL, per germline. The CDR3 bases are TGCGCCAGCAGCCAGGACTTGAGGGTTAACACTGAAGCTTTCTTT. It translates to CASSQDLRVNTEAFF.

J is TRBJ2-2 and V is TRBV28; TRBD1 is a possible D gene (6 bases). This CDR3 spans 15 amino acids. Trimming pared 6 bases from V and 0 bases from J, leaving 11 bases between. Germline values: CDR1 MDHEN, CDR2 SYDVKM. The CDR3 coding sequence is TGTGCCAGCAGGTCCGGGACAACGAACACCGGGGAGCTGTTTTTT. Its translation is CASRSGTTNTGELFF.

This chain joins TRBV7-6 and TRBJ2-7; 8 positions match TRBD1. The CDR3 sequence is 16 residues long. Per the germline V gene, CDR1 is SGHVS and CDR2 is FNYEAQ. V was pared by 1 base and J by 3 bases, with 8 bases of the junction left unmatched. The DNA of the CDR3 is TGTGCCAGCAGCTTAGAAGCCGGGACAGGCATCTACGAGCAGTACTTC. Amino acid sequence: CASSLEAGTGIYEQYF.

The rearrangement uses TRBV5-8 and TRBJ2-7; 9 bases are shared with TRBD1. The CDR3 loop spans 14 amino acids. Trimming cost V 4 bases and J 2 bases; bases outside gene matches: 4. Germline loops: CDR1 SGHTS, CDR2 YDEGEE. The CDR3 DNA reads as TGTGCCAGCAGCCGGGGACAGGGCCCCTACGAGCAGTACTTC. Protein: CASSRGQGPYEQYF.

Here the CDR3 DNA reads TGTGCCAGCAGCGACCGCCTCGGGACAGGGGTCTACAATGAGCAGTTCTTC. Amino acid sequence: CASSDRLGTGVYNEQFF. V gene TRBV9 combines with J gene TRBJ2-1, with 10 bases identical to TRBD1. The junction had 9 bases not matched to a gene; V was cut back by 3 bases and J by 3 bases. Germline CDR1 is SGDLS and CDR2 is YYNGEE. The CDR3 totals 17 residues.

V and J are TRBV10-1 and TRBJ2-5; 8 bases line up with TRBD1. Losses at the gene ends were 5 bases for V and 2 bases for J; bases not matched to a gene: 7. The CDR3 contains 15 residues. Germline V gene data show CDR1 as WNHNN and CDR2 as SYGVQD (reference sequence). In DNA form, the CDR3 reads TGCGCCAGCAGTCGGACAGGGACCAAGCAAGAGACCCAGTACTTC. Translating it yields CASSRTGTKQETQYF.

J is TRBJ1-5 and V is TRBV5-1; D is uncertain. From germline, CDR1 is SGHRS and CDR2 YFSETQ. The CDR3 covers 15 residues. V was shortened by 0 bases and J by 0 bases, with 7 bases between the two germline ends. CDR3 sequence: CASSLGESSNQPQHF. CDR3 in DNA: TGCGCCAGCAGCTTGGGAGAGAGTAGCAATCAGCCCCAGCATTTT.

This chain links TRBV7-2 with TRBJ1-2, with D possibly being TRBD1 (5 bases). CDR1 is SGHTA, CDR2 FQGNSA, per germline. The V end lost 3 bases, the J end lost 5 bases, and 16 bases lay between the germline ends. This CDR3 region has 15 residues. The CDR3 loop is CASSFGAEYFYGYTF. The CDR3 region has the DNA TGTGCCAGCAGCTTTGGGGCGGAGTATTTTTATGGCTACACCTTC.

In its sample, this clone was seen a few times. V gene TRBV4-1 combines with J gene TRBJ1-5; D is uncertain. The CDR3 is 16 residues long. CDR1 is MGHRA and CDR2 is YSYEKL in the germline V gene. V lost 1 base and J lost 0, with 10 bases in between. CDR3 DNA sequence: TGCGCCAGCAGCCAAGTACCGACTTATAGCAATCAGCCCCAGCATTTT. The encoded protein is CASSQVPTYSNQPQHF.

The chain combines TRBV3-1 (or the pseudogene TRBV3-2) with TRBJ1-1; D unclear. Germline CDR1 reads LGHDT; CDR2 reads YNNKEL (reference sequence). CDR3 length: 13 amino acids. Trimming left V 4 bases short and J 1 base short, with 7 bases between. In nucleotides, the CDR3 is TGTGCCAGCAGCCCCTACAGGAACACTGAAGCTTTCTTT. Its translation is CASSPYRNTEAFF.

V and J are TRBV27 and TRBJ1-1; D may be TRBD1 (6 bases). V was pared by 6 bases and J by 2 bases, with 19 bases between. Germline V CDR1 and CDR2: MNHEY, SMNVEV (reference sequence). The CDR3 loop spans 16 amino acids. In nucleotides, the CDR3 is TGTGCCAGCAGCACTACCCTTGGGGGCTCTAACACTGAAGCTTTCTTT. Its protein is CASSTTLGGSNTEAFF.

The rearrangement links TRBV18 to TRBJ2-2; D is ambiguous. V gave up 1 base and J gave up 4 bases, with 7 bases separating them. There are 14 residues in the CDR3. Germline CDR1 KGHSH, CDR2 LQKENI. The CDR3 region has the DNA TGTGCCAGCTCACCACTGGGCTCCACCGGGGAGCTGTTTTTT. Translated: CASSPLGSTGELFF.

J is TRBJ2-3 and V is TRBV5-1; 7 bases agree with TRBD1. Germline loops: CDR1 SGHRS, CDR2 YFSETQ. V gave up 3 bases and J gave up 4 bases; unmatched junction bases: 11. CDR3 length: 16 residues. CDR3 region: CASSWGTVGGPDTQYF. CDR3 in DNA: TGCGCCAGCAGCTGGGGGACAGTAGGAGGCCCAGATACGCAGTATTTT.

CDR3 sequence reads: CASRTIRQSPTNEKLFF. The CDR3 DNA follows: TGCGCCAGCAGAACAATCAGACAGTCCCCAACTAATGAAAAACTGTTTTTT. This chain connects TRBV10-1 to TRBJ1-4; a possible D gene is TRBD1 (5 bases). The germline V gene has CDR1 WNHNN and CDR2 SYGVQD (reference sequence). Trimming shortened V by 6 bases and J by 0 bases, and 17 bases separated the two germline ends. CDR3 size: 17 residues.

The genes are TRBV10-1 and TRBJ2-3; maybe TRBD2 (5 bases). Looked up from germline, CDR1 is WNHNN and CDR2 is SYGVQD (reference sequence). V lost 5 bases and J 0 bases, leaving 9 bases between the germline ends. The CDR3 sequence is 14 residues long. In DNA, the CDR3 is TGCGCCAGCAGTAGCGGATCTAGCACAGATACGCAGTATTTT. Encoded protein: CASSSGSSTDTQYF.

The chain is built from TRBV5-6 and TRBJ2-1; the match to TRBD1 covers 7 bases. The CDR3 runs to 14 residues. Looked up from germline, CDR1 is SGHDT and CDR2 is YYEEEE. The V segment lost 3 bases and the J segment 6 bases; nucleotides outside the gene matches: 6. CDR3 residues: CASSSPGQFNEQFF. The CDR3 DNA follows: TGTGCCAGCAGCTCCCCGGGACAGTTCAATGAGCAGTTCTTC.

The V gene is TRBV5-6, the J gene TRBJ2-7; D is unresolved. The CDR3 sequence is 14 residues long. Per the germline V gene, CDR1 is SGHDT and CDR2 is YYEEEE. V lost 4 bases, J lost 3 bases, and 14 bases lay in between. CDR3 residues: CASSPRDTGYEQYF. CDR3 DNA sequence: TGTGCCAGCAGCCCCCGAGACACCGGCTACGAGCAGTACTTC. The entire variable domain, with the rest obtained from reference TRBV5-6 and TRBJ2-7, is as follows: DAGVTQSPTHLIKTRGQQVTLRCSPKSGHDTVSWYQQALGQGPQFIFQYYEEEERQRGNFPDRFSGHQFPNYSSELNVNALLLGDSALYLCASSPRDTGYEQYFGPGTRLTVT.